The TCR beta chain described here comes from a study of T cells in Graves' hyperthyroidism and ophthalmopathy. Study results and limitations: Most thyroid clonotypes with frequency above 0.001 were detected in blood. Ophthalmopathy, as predicted by the model, came a median 6.5 months after the prediction.

RNA transcripts served as the template for amplifying TCR beta CDR3 regions. The HTBI primer set served for first-round RT-PCR of the TCR CDR3. TCRdb re-called the multiplex PCR reads through MiXCR, storing one row per CDR3 protein. In the table there are more than 650,000 distinct CDR3 sequences, approximately 15% of which are singletons. The CDR3 spans 11 residues. CDR1 DFQATT and CDR2 SNEGSKA come from the germline V gene (reference sequence). V lost 6 bases to trimming and J lost 4 bases, with 10 bases between them. A lack of ophthalmopathy progression within 18 months defined stable Graves' hyperthyroidism. Cells are PBMCs isolated from 10 ml of fresh blood. The table lists this clonotype with a few counts. The antigen remains undetermined.

The sequencing input was blood. The chain carries TRBV20-1 and TRBJ2-7; D is perhaps TRBD1 (5 bases). The receptor was derived from a woman aged 18-35 years with Graves' hyperthyroidism. DNA for the CDR3: TGCAGTGCGGGTACAGGATACGAGCAGTACTTC. Translation: CSAGTGYEQYF.